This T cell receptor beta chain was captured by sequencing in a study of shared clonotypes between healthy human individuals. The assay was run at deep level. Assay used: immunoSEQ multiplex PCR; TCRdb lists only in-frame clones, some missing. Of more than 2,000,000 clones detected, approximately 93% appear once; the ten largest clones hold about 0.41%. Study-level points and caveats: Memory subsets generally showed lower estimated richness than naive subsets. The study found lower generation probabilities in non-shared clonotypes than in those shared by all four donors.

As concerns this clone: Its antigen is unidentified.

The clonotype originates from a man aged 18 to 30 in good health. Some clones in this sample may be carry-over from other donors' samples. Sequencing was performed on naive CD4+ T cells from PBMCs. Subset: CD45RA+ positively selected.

For the CDR3, the DNA is TGTGCCAGCAGCTTTAACGGGAGGCCGGGGAATGAGCAGTTCTTC. Protein: CASSFNGRPGNEQFF. The chain joins TRBV11-2 to TRBJ2-1, with TRBD2 matching over 7 bases. V dropped 3 bases and J dropped 7; count of bases not matched to a gene: 9. The V gene's germline CDR1 is SGHAT and CDR2 FQNNGV. The CDR3 has 15 residues.